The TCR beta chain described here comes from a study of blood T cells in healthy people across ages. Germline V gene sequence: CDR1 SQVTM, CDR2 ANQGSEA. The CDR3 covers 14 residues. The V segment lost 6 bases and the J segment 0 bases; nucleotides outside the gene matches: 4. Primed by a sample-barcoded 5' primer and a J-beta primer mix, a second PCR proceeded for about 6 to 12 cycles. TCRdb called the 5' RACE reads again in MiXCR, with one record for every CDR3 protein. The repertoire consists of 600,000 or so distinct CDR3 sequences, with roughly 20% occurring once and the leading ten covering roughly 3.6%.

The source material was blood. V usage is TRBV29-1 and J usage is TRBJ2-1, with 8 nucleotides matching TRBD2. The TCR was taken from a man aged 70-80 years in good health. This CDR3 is CSVPRGGSYNEQFF. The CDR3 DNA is TGCAGCGTACCCCGGGGGGGCTCCTACAATGAGCAGTTCTTC.